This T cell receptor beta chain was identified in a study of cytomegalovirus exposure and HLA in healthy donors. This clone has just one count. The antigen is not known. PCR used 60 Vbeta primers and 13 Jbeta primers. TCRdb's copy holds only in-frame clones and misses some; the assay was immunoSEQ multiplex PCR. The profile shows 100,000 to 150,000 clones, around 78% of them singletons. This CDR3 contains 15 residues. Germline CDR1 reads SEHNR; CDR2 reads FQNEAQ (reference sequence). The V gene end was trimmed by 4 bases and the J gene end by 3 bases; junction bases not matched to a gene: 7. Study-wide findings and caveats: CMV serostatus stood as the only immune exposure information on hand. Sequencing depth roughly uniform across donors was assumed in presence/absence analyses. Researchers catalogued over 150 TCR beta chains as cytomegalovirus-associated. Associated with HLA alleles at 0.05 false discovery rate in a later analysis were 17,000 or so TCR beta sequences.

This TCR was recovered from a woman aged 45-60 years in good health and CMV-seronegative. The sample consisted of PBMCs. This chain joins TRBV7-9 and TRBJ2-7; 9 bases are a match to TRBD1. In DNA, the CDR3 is TGTGCCAGCAGCTGGGACAGGGCAAATTTCTACGAGCAGTACTTC. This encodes CASSWDRANFYEQYF.